The 23 T cell receptor beta chains in this list originate from one sample, sequenced in a study of cytomegalovirus exposure and HLA in healthy donors. PCR involved 60 Vbeta and 13 Jbeta primers. Generated by immunoSEQ multiplex PCR, the TCRdb table keeps only in-frame clones and is missing some. Of 100,000 to 150,000 clones in the sample, approximately 80% were seen once. The sequenced sample consisted of PBMCs. These receptor sequences come from a woman aged 35 to 49 in good health and CMV-seropositive.

The chain uses TRBV9 and TRBJ1-3; D might be TRBD1 (5 bases). The CDR3 sequence is 16 residues long. The V end was cut by 3 bases, the J end by 2 bases, with 15 bases between. CDR1 is SGDLS, CDR2 YYNGEE, per germline. The CDR3 sequence is CASSEGNLSPGNTIYF. CDR3 in DNA: TGTGCCAGCAGCGAGGGGAACCTATCACCTGGAAACACCATATATTTT. The entire variable domain, with the rest obtained from reference TRBV9 and TRBJ1-3, is as follows: DSGVTQTPKHLITATGQRVTLRCSPRSGDLSVYWYQQSLDQGLQFLIQYYNGEERAKGNILERFSAQQFPDLHSELNLSSLELGDSALYFCASSEGNLSPGNTIYFGEGSWLTVV.

This chain links TRBV19 with TRBJ1-6; D is ambiguous. V lost 8 bases and J lost 9, with 14 bases in between. This CDR3 has 13 residues. The germline CDR1 and CDR2 sequences are LNHDA and SQIVND (reference sequence). The chain's CDR3 is CASHLGEGSPLHF. The CDR3 nucleotides are TGTGCCAGTCATCTCGGCGAGGGTTCACCCCTCCACTTT.

This clone has more than one count but fewer than ten. The rearrangement links TRBV28 to TRBJ1-5; a weak D match, TRBD1 (5 bases). Deletions cut 7 bases from V and 4 bases from J, with 11 bases between. The germline V gene has CDR1 MDHEN and CDR2 SYDVKM. The CDR3 loop spans 13 amino acids. CDR3 DNA: TGTGCCAGCAAAAGGGGAGGGAATCAGCCCCAGCATTTT. Translated, it gives CASKRGGNQPQHF.

This chain uses TRBV19 with TRBJ2-4, with D perhaps TRBD1 (5 bases). The CDR3 has 13 amino acids. Germline values: CDR1 LNHDA, CDR2 SQIVND (reference sequence). V dropped 3 bases and J dropped 6 bases, with 9 bases sitting between them. This CDR3 reads CASSMQGPNIQYF. Here the CDR3 DNA reads TGTGCCAGTAGTATGCAGGGCCCAAACATTCAGTACTTC.

The V gene is TRBV4-1, the J gene TRBJ1-2; D perhaps matches TRBD1 (6 bases). CDR1 MGHRA and CDR2 YSYEKL come from the germline V gene. Between the trimmed V and J ends, which lost 0 bases and 4 bases, there was a span of 9 bases. The CDR3 contains 14 residues. The CDR3 reads CASSQDRGSYGYTF. Written as DNA, the CDR3 is TGCGCCAGCAGCCAAGACAGGGGCTCCTATGGCTACACCTTC.

The V call is TRBV11-2, the J call TRBJ2-1, with D hard to call. In germline, CDR1 is SGHAT, CDR2 FQNNGV. The CDR3 contains 12 residues. V lost 0 bases, J lost 7 bases, and 4 bases lay in between. CDR3 in DNA: TGTGCCAGCAGCTTAGACGCGAATGAGCAGTTCTTC. Translated, it gives CASSLDANEQFF. The full variable domain, its missing parts supplied by reference TRBV11-2 and TRBJ2-1, is EAGVAQSPRYKIIEKRQSVAFWCNPISGHATLYWYQQILGQGPKLLIQFQNNGVVDDSQLPKDRFSAERLKGVDSTLKIQPAKLEDSAVYLCASSLDANEQFFGPGTRLTVL.

The chain joins TRBV5-4 to TRBJ2-1, with D possibly being TRBD1 (6 bases). Trimming cost V 4 bases and J 5 bases, with 16 bases left between them. CDR3 length equals 15 residues. The germline CDR1 and CDR2 sequences are SGHNT and YYREEE (reference sequence). The DNA for the CDR3 is TGTGCCAGCAGCCGCCCTCTACAGGGAAACAATGAGCAGTTCTTC. The encoded protein is CASSRPLQGNNEQFF. Full variable domain (missing parts from reference TRBV5-4 and TRBJ2-1): ETGVTQSPTHLIKTRGQQVTLRCSSQSGHNTVSWYQQALGQGPQFIFQYYREEENGRGNFPPRFSGLQFPNYSSELNVNALELDDSALYLCASSRPLQGNNEQFFGPGTRLTVL.

The rearrangement uses TRBV10-3 and TRBJ2-2, with 10 bases that match TRBD1. The CDR3 has 16 amino acids. Germline-derived CDR1 and CDR2 are ENHRY and SYGVKD. J gave up 3 bases and V 0 bases, and 1 base lay outside the gene matches. CDR3 nucleotides: TGTGCCATCAGTGAGTCTGGGACAGGGGACACCGGGGAGCTGTTTTTT. This codes for CAISESGTGDTGELFF.

The chain employs TRBV6-1 and TRBJ2-3, with a weak D call TRBD2 (5 bases). Germline V CDR1 and CDR2: MNHNS, SASEGT. The CDR3 is 15 residues long. V was shortened by 3 bases and J by 4 bases, with 14 bases between the two germline ends. CDR3 region: CASSDGVGRADTQYF. CDR3 sequence (DNA): TGTGCCAGCAGTGATGGGGTCGGGCGGGCAGATACGCAGTATTTT.

CDR3 in DNA: TGCGCCAGCAGCCAAGAGGTCGACTTTACCTCCTACAATGAGCAGTTCTTC. Translation gives CASSQEVDFTSYNEQFF. The V gene is TRBV4-1, the J gene TRBJ2-1; no clear D. This CDR3 has 17 amino acids. The germline V gene encodes CDR1 MGHRA and CDR2 YSYEKL. Trimming stripped 0 bases from V and 0 bases from J, with 12 bases between.

This chain links TRBV2 with TRBJ2-1; no definite D call. Between the trimmed V and J ends, which lost 8 bases and 1 base, there was a span of 15 bases. The CDR3 covers 15 residues. Germline CDR1 SNHLY, CDR2 FYNNEI. CDR3 loop: CASGPLAFSYNEQFF. CDR3 DNA: TGTGCCAGCGGCCCGTTGGCTTTTTCCTACAATGAGCAGTTCTTC. Based on the CDR3 plus reference TRBV2 and TRBJ2-1, the full variable domain is EPEVTQTPSHQVTQMGQEVILRCVPISNHLYFYWYRQILGQKVEFLVSFYNNEISEKSEIFDDQFSVERPDGSNFTLKIRSTKLEDSAMYFCASGPLAFSYNEQFFGPGTRLTVL.

This chain links TRBV4-1 with TRBJ1-2; 7 positions match TRBD1. J was trimmed by 6 bases and V by 1 base; bases with no gene match: 5. The CDR3 is 14 amino acids. Germline lookup yields CDR1 MGHRA and CDR2 YSYEKL. CDR3 sequence: CASSQAQGVDGYTF. DNA for the CDR3: TGCGCCAGCAGCCAAGCCCAGGGGGTAGATGGCTACACCTTC.

The V gene is TRBV6-1, the J gene TRBJ1-5; tentative D call: TRBD1 (5 bases). V was trimmed by 5 bases and J by 4 bases, leaving 12 bases between them. Germline loops: CDR1 MNHNS, CDR2 SASEGT. The CDR3 covers 14 residues. This CDR3 is CASSKDNINQPQHF. CDR3 sequence (DNA): TGTGCCAGCAGTAAGGACAACATAAATCAGCCCCAGCATTTT.

The rearrangement uses TRBV28 and TRBJ2-1; the D is unclear. V gave up 5 bases and J gave up 5 bases, with 13 bases separating them. The CDR3 is made up of 14 amino acids. Germline assignment: CDR1 MDHEN and CDR2 SYDVKM. The CDR3 DNA reads as TGTGCCAGCAGTCCGTTGGGCCCCCACAATGAGCAGTTCTTC. It encodes CASSPLGPHNEQFF.

The rearrangement links TRBV15 to TRBJ2-7, with TRBD1 matching 8 bases. The germline V gene encodes CDR1 LNHNV and CDR2 YYDKDF (reference sequence). The CDR3 loop spans 14 amino acids. J was trimmed by 5 bases and V by 2 bases; bases with no gene match: 5. CDR3 DNA sequence: TGTGCCACCAGCAGACAGACAGGGGACCACGAGCAGTACTTC. Protein sequence: CATSRQTGDHEQYF.

The chain carries TRBV11-2 and TRBJ2-1; 14 positions agree with TRBD2. Unmatched junction bases numbered 9, after V lost 5 bases and J lost 0 bases. The germline CDR1 and CDR2 sequences are SGHAT and FQNNGV. The CDR3 loop spans 19 amino acids. CDR3 in DNA: TGTGCCAGCAGCCACATACGGACTAGCGGGGGGAGCTCCTACAATGAGCAGTTCTTC. This encodes CASSHIRTSGGSSYNEQFF.

The V and J genes are TRBV4-1 and TRBJ1-3; D is undetermined. Between the trimmed V and J ends, which lost 1 base and 2 bases, there was a span of 15 bases. CDR3 length: 17 amino acids. The germline CDR1 and CDR2 sequences are MGHRA and YSYEKL. The chain's CDR3 is CASSQVDLGLAGNTIYF. As DNA, the CDR3 is TGCGCCAGCAGCCAAGTGGATCTGGGCTTGGCTGGAAACACCATATATTTT.

The rearrangement joins TRBV5-1 to TRBJ2-3; D may be TRBD1 (6 bases). Germline V gene lookup returns CDR1 SGHRS and CDR2 YFSETQ. The CDR3 sequence is 14 residues long. V was shortened by 4 bases and J by 2 bases, with 11 bases between the two germline ends. Here the CDR3 DNA reads TGCGCCAGCAGCCAACAGGGTCTCACAGATACGCAGTATTTT. Its protein product is CASSQQGLTDTQYF.

The rearrangement joins TRBV28 to TRBJ2-3; the match to TRBD2 covers 9 bases. The CDR3 loop spans 16 amino acids. Germline CDR1 is MDHEN and CDR2 is SYDVKM. The trim removed 2 bases at V and 3 bases at J, leaving 6 bases unmatched. Here the CDR3 DNA reads TGTGCCAGCAGTTTAAGGCGGGAGGGCCAAACAGATACGCAGTATTTT. It specifies CASSLRREGQTDTQYF.

This rearrangement joins TRBV29-1 to TRBJ2-5; 7 bases agree with TRBD1. J gave up 2 bases and V 5 bases, and 2 bases lay outside the gene matches. The CDR3 totals 12 residues. Germline values: CDR1 SQVTM, CDR2 ANQGSEA. The CDR3 DNA reads as TGCAGCGTTAGGACAGGTCAAGAGACCCAGTACTTC. Residues: CSVRTGQETQYF.

J is TRBJ2-5 and V is TRBV19; TRBD1 aligns across 7 bases. The end of the DNA aligns better with TRBJ2-7, so the J call may be wrong. The germline gives CDR1 LNHDA, CDR2 SQIVND (reference sequence). This CDR3 has 14 amino acids. For the CDR3, the DNA is TGTGCCAGTAGTATCAACAGGGGAACCTACGAGCAGTACTTC. Amino acids: CASSINRGTYEQYF.

The table lists this clone with a few counts. This chain links TRBV19 with TRBJ1-2; unclear D gene. V lost 5 bases to trimming and J lost 5 bases, with 12 bases between them. The CDR3 consists of 13 residues. Germline CDR1 LNHDA, CDR2 SQIVND (reference sequence). Here the CDR3 DNA reads TGTGCCAGTAGTGTGGGCAGTTGGTATGGCTACACCTTC. It encodes CASSVGSWYGYTF.

The chain recombines TRBV19 with TRBJ2-3, with D unclear. CDR3 length: 14 residues. CDR1 and CDR2 from the germline V gene are LNHDA and SQIVND (reference sequence). V was trimmed by 3 bases and J by 2 bases, leaving 9 bases between them. The chain's CDR3 is CASSINWATDTQYF. CDR3 nucleotides: TGTGCCAGTAGTATTAACTGGGCCACAGATACGCAGTATTTT.